The next 2 T cell receptor beta chains were all read from a single sample in a study of blood T cell repertoires in COVID-19. Profiled with immunoSEQ multiplex PCR; TCRdb holds only in-frame clones, not every one. The sample carries approximately 200,000 clones, 70% to 80% recorded once. Sequenced material: peripheral blood. These receptor sequences come from a woman aged 45-60 years with acute or convalescent COVID-19.

The chain recombines TRBV10-2 with TRBJ2-1, with 14 bases fitting TRBD2. The CDR3 has 18 amino acids. CDR1 is WSHSY, CDR2 SAAADI, per germline. The trim removed 6 bases at V and 1 base at J, leaving 8 bases unmatched. The CDR3 coding sequence is TGCGCCAGCAGCCTCGGGACTAGCGGGAGTGCGTCCTACAATGAGCAGTTCTTC. Translation: CASSLGTSGSASYNEQFF.

The V gene is TRBV5-1, the J gene TRBJ2-7; possibly TRBD1 for D (6 bases). The CDR3 length is 14 residues. Trimming shortened V by 4 bases and J by 10 bases, and 21 bases separated the two germline ends. Germline V gives CDR1 SGHRS, CDR2 YFSETQ. The CDR3 coding sequence is TGCGCCAGCAGCGTGGACAGTACCCTCTCGGAACAGTACTTC. This sequence encodes CASSVDSTLSEQYF. The variable domain in full, with the rest retrieved from reference TRBV5-1 and TRBJ2-7, is KAGVTQTPRYLIKTRGQQVTLSCSPISGHRSVSWYQQTPGQGLQFLFEYFSETQRNKGNFPGRFSGRQFSNSRSEMNVSTLELGDSALYLCASSVDSTLSEQYFGPGTRLTVT.